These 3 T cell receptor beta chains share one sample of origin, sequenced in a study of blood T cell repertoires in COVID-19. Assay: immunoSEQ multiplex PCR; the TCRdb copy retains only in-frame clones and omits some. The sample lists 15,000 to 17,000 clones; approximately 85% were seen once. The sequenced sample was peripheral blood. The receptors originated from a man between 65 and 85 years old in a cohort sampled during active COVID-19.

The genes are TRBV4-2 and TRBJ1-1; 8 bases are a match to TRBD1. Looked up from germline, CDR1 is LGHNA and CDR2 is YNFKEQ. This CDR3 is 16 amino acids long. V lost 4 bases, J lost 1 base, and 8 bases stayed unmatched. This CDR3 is CASSRDPGTGNTEAFF. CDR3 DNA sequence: TGTGCCAGCAGCCGAGACCCTGGGACAGGGAACACTGAAGCTTTCTTT.

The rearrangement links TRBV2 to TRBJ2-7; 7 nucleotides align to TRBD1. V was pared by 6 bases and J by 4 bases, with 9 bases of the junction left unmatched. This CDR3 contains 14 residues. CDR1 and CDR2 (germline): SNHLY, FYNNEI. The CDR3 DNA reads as TGTGCCAGCAGACCACAAGGGGGCGCGTACGAGCAGTACTTC. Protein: CASRPQGGAYEQYF.

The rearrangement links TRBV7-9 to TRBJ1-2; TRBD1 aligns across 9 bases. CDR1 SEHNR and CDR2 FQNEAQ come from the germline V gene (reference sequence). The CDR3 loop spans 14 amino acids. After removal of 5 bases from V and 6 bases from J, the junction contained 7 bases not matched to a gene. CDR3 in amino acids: CASSGRDRDHGYTF. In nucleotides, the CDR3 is TGTGCCAGCAGCGGGCGGGACAGGGATCATGGCTACACCTTC.